These 17 T cell receptor beta chains share one sample of origin, sequenced in a study of blood T cell dynamics during melanoma immunotherapy. Sequencing was performed with immunoSEQ multiplex PCR; in TCRdb, only in-frame clones are kept and a portion is missing. The sample has 25,000 to 35,000 clones, approximately 80% seen once; the top ten hold approximately 10%. Time point denoted: week 3, after first cycle of checkpoint inhibitor. The input for sequencing was blood, taken from a patient treated with checkpoint blockade. The receptors shown here come from a human donor with melanoma.

V usage is TRBV5-6 and J usage is TRBJ2-3, with unresolved D. Germline-derived CDR1 and CDR2 are SGHDT and YYEEEE. The CDR3 spans 15 residues. Trimming cost V 2 bases and J 3 bases, with 13 bases left between them. CDR3 sequence reads: CASSLSRISTDTQYF. In nucleotides, the CDR3 is TGTGCCAGCAGCTTATCCCGGATATCGACAGATACGCAGTATTTT.

The gene calls are TRBV28 and TRBJ2-3; 12 positions match TRBD2. CDR1 and CDR2 (germline): MDHEN, SYDVKM. The CDR3 is made up of 16 amino acids. V lost 3 bases to trimming and J lost 2 bases; unmatched junction nucleotides: 3. The CDR3 loop reads CASSFSSGRVTDTQYF. CDR3 in DNA: TGTGCCAGCAGTTTCTCTAGCGGGAGGGTCACAGATACGCAGTATTTT.

This chain joins TRBV27 and TRBJ2-1, with TRBD2 matching 10 bases. The CDR3 consists of 13 residues. The V gene's germline CDR1 is MNHEY and CDR2 SMNVEV (reference sequence). The junction had 6 bases not matched to a gene; V was cut back by 10 bases and J by 6 bases. Written as DNA, the CDR3 is TGTGCCACCAGGACTAGCGGCTCCAATGAGCAGTTCTTC. This sequence encodes CATRTSGSNEQFF.

This clone was seen a handful of times. J is TRBJ1-6 and V is TRBV4-3; D not certain. The CDR3 is made up of 15 amino acids. Between the trimmed V and J ends, which lost 0 bases and 7 bases, there was a span of 10 bases. Germline CDR1 LGHNA, CDR2 YSLEER. The CDR3 nucleotides are TGCGCCAGCAGCCAAGATGGGAGGGTAAATTCACCCCTCCACTTT. It specifies CASSQDGRVNSPLHF.

The chain joins TRBV5-6 to TRBJ2-7; D is unresolved. The V gene lost 1 base and the J gene lost 3 bases, with 5 bases spanning the gap. CDR3 size: 12 residues. CDR1 SGHDT and CDR2 YYEEEE come from the germline V gene. Here the CDR3 DNA reads TGTGCCAGCAGCTTGACAGACTACGAGCAGTACTTC. It encodes CASSLTDYEQYF.

The chain employs TRBV7-9 and TRBJ2-3, with TRBD2 as a possible D gene (5 bases). The CDR3 extends over 13 amino acids. CDR1 is SEHNR, CDR2 FQNEAQ, per germline (reference sequence). Trimming removed 1 base at V and 6 bases at J, with 8 bases between. The CDR3 reads CASSLVRRDTQYF. In nucleotides, the CDR3 is TGTGCCAGCAGCTTAGTTAGGAGGGATACGCAGTATTTT.

V and J are TRBV6-4 and TRBJ2-2; D ambiguous. V was trimmed by 0 bases and J by 3 bases, leaving 2 bases between them. CDR3 length: 13 amino acids. In germline, CDR1 is MRHNA, CDR2 SNTAGT. CDR3 nucleotide sequence: TGTGCCAGCAGTGACTCAGACACCGGGGAGCTGTTTTTT. Residues: CASSDSDTGELFF.

The CDR3: CASSLDLAGIFADTQYF. CDR3 nucleotides: TGTGCCAGCAGCTTGGATCTAGCGGGAATTTTCGCAGATACGCAGTATTTT. The chain has TRBV5-5 and TRBJ2-3; 9 nucleotides match TRBD2. V shed 0 bases, J shed 4 bases, and the junction held 9 bases outside the gene matches. The CDR3 has 17 amino acids. Germline values: CDR1 SGHKS, CDR2 YYEKEE (reference sequence).

This chain links TRBV9 with TRBJ1-4; a weak D match, TRBD1 (5 bases). Germline CDR1 and CDR2: SGDLS and YYNGEE. V was pared by 0 bases and J by 7 bases, with 13 bases between. The CDR3 runs 15 residues. CDR3 sequence: CASSVAGGKGEKLFF. CDR3 sequence (DNA): TGTGCCAGCAGCGTAGCTGGGGGGAAGGGTGAAAAACTGTTTTTT.

This chain links TRBV4-1 with TRBJ1-3; TRBD1 matches at 7 bases. In germline, CDR1 is MGHRA, CDR2 YSYEKL. Germline trimming cut 6 bases from V and 8 bases from J; bases unmatched to any gene: 10. CDR3 length: 14 amino acids. The CDR3 DNA reads as TGCGCCAGCAGTCTACAGGGGCCCGGGGACACCATATATTTT. Translating gives CASSLQGPGDTIYF.

Only one count was recorded for this clone. The chain carries TRBV5-1 and TRBJ1-2; no reliable D call. This CDR3 contains 14 residues. Trimming left V 2 bases short and J 0 bases short, with 8 bases between. CDR1 is SGHRS and CDR2 is YFSETQ in the germline V gene. The CDR3 DNA is TGCGCCAGCAGCTTAGATGTCTCTAACTATGGCTACACCTTC. Protein: CASSLDVSNYGYTF.

The chain combines TRBV12-5 with TRBJ1-2, with TRBD1 matching 7 bases. The V segment lost 4 bases and the J segment 8 bases; nucleotides outside the gene matches: 7. The length of the CDR3 is 13 residues. Germline lookup yields CDR1 LGHNT and CDR2 FRNRAP. The CDR3 DNA sequence: TGTGCTAGTGGTTCCCGACAGGGTGGCGGCTACACCTTC. Its protein is CASGSRQGGGYTF.

The J gene is TRBJ2-7, the V gene TRBV6-8, with TRBD1 as a possible D gene (5 bases). The V and J ends lost 5 bases and 3 bases respectively, with 20 bases between them. CDR1 is MNHGY, CDR2 SAAAGT, per germline. The CDR3 extends over 16 amino acids. In DNA, the CDR3 is TGTGCCAGCAGTCTCCCGGGCCCCAAAAGGGGCTACGAGCAGTACTTC. Translation: CASSLPGPKRGYEQYF.

This clone was found a few times. The chain links TRBV2 to TRBJ1-1; a weak D match, TRBD1 (6 bases). The germline V gene encodes CDR1 SNHLY and CDR2 FYNNEI. Trimming shortened V by 3 bases and J by 6 bases, and 11 bases separated the two germline ends. The CDR3 length is 13 residues. As DNA, the CDR3 is TGTGCCAGCAGTGACTCCAGGGGAGCTGAAGCTTTCTTT. Amino acid sequence: CASSDSRGAEAFF.

CDR3 sequence: CASSPTGNYGYTF. The CDR3 DNA is TGTGCCAGCAGCCCGACCGGAAACTATGGCTACACCTTC. The genes are TRBV4-2 and TRBJ1-2; unclear D gene. V was clipped by 4 bases and J by 2 bases, with 8 bases between them. The length of the CDR3 is 13 residues. From germline, CDR1 is LGHNA and CDR2 YNFKEQ.

The chain carries TRBV4-2 and TRBJ1-4; maybe TRBD1 (5 bases). Trimming shortened V by 2 bases and J by 6 bases, and 13 bases separated the two germline ends. Germline lookup yields CDR1 LGHNA and CDR2 YNFKEQ. The CDR3 runs to 15 residues. DNA for the CDR3: TGTGCCAGCAGCCAAACGGGACGATCGGATGAAAAACTGTTTTTT. Its translation is CASSQTGRSDEKLFF.

This chain uses TRBV14 with TRBJ2-3, with 9 bases aligning to TRBD1. In germline, CDR1 is SGHDN, CDR2 FVKESK. After removal of 2 bases from V and 1 base from J, the junction contained 1 base not matched to a gene. This CDR3 has 15 residues. CDR3 nucleotides: TGTGCCAGCAGCCAACGGACAGGGGGCACAGATACGCAGTATTTT. This codes for CASSQRTGGTDTQYF.